Below, 8 T cell receptor beta chains from the same sample are listed, as sequenced in a study of vaccination and CD4 T cells after COVID-19. Sequencing of DNA taken from cultured CD4+ T cells relied on the Oncomine TCR Beta short-read assay. A single record per CDR3 protein comes from TCRdb applying MiXCR to the PCR reads. Here the sample spans fewer than 20,000 distinct CDR3 sequences, 73% being singletons. Treatment defined: approximately 9-day PBMC culture with coronavirus spike peptide pools or control peptides (ViraFEST assay). Antigen specificity for these receptors is unknown. Sequenced material: CD4+ T cells from blood, cultured in vitro. The receptors derive from a human donor who had recovered from COVID-19.

In nucleotides, the CDR3 is TGTGCCAGCAGCTCCTTGGGGTTCCCGAGCCGCCGATATCAAGAGACCCAGTACTTC. Translated, it gives CASSSLGFPSRRYQETQYF. The chain recombines TRBV7-6 with TRBJ2-5; D uncertain. The V gene's germline CDR1 is SGHVS and CDR2 FNYEAQ. The V and J ends lost 4 bases and 2 bases respectively, with 26 bases between them. The CDR3 spans 19 residues.

The chain links TRBV7-2 to TRBJ2-1, with 9 bases that match TRBD2. Germline V lookup: CDR1 SGHTA, CDR2 FQGNSA. V shed 3 bases and J 0 bases; nucleotides not matched to a gene: 9. The CDR3 covers 18 residues. The CDR3 DNA reads TGTGCCAGCAGCTTGGTGGCTAGCGGGACCCTCTCCTACAATGAGCAGTTCTTC. Translation: CASSLVASGTLSYNEQFF.

The V gene is TRBV20-1, the J gene TRBJ1-6; D not resolved. The CDR3 length is 14 residues. V was pared by 0 bases and J by 7 bases, with 10 bases between. Germline-derived CDR1 and CDR2 are DFQATT and SNEGSKA (reference sequence). CDR3 protein: CSARDRAGNSPLHF. DNA for the CDR3: TGCAGTGCTAGAGATCGGGCAGGAAATTCACCCCTCCACTTT.

V is TRBV24-1 and J is TRBJ1-2, with D possibly being TRBD1 (5 bases). Germline assignment: CDR1 KGHDR and CDR2 SFDVKD. The CDR3 has 14 amino acids. V lost 3 bases and J 8 bases, leaving 15 bases between the germline ends. The chain's CDR3 is CATSDRWGLGGYTF. CDR3 sequence (DNA): TGTGCCACCAGTGATCGCTGGGGCCTAGGGGGCTACACCTTC.

The gene calls are TRBV6-2 or TRBV6-3 and TRBJ1-1; possible D gene TRBD1, 5 bases. V lost 2 bases, J lost 5 bases, and 18 bases lay in between. The CDR3 is 16 residues long. Germline loops: CDR1 MNHEY, CDR2 SVGEGT. The CDR3 loop reads CASSYGVAGLQTEAFF. DNA of the CDR3: TGTGCCAGCAGTTACGGGGTAGCGGGGCTCCAGACTGAAGCTTTCTTT.

The chain uses TRBV7-9 and TRBJ2-3; D not resolved. The CDR3 totals 16 residues. The germline V and J ends were trimmed by 1 base and 2 bases, with 13 bases remaining between them. Germline loops: CDR1 SEHNR, CDR2 FQNEAQ (reference sequence). CDR3 region: CASSLGAARSTDTQYF. The CDR3 nucleotides are TGTGCCAGCAGCTTAGGCGCAGCCCGATCCACAGATACGCAGTATTTT.

This clonotype was seen once. This sequence joins TRBV20-1 and TRBJ2-5, with D perhaps TRBD1 (6 bases). CDR1 is DFQATT and CDR2 is SNEGSKA in the germline V gene (reference sequence). This CDR3 comprises 13 residues. Trimming shortened V by 6 bases and J by 5 bases, and 16 bases separated the two germline ends. The CDR3 DNA reads as TGCAGTGCCCCAGGGGATGGCGCGGAGACCCAGTACTTC. Translation: CSAPGDGAETQYF.

The sample holds a few counts of this clonotype. The DNA for the CDR3 is TGTGCCAGCTTACGCCTTGGGAAGGGCGGCCACACGTCCTCCTACGAGCAGTACTTC. It yields the protein CASLRLGKGGHTSSYEQYF. V is TRBV6-1 and J is TRBJ2-7; D remains unclear. V lost 8 bases to trimming and J lost 0 bases, with 29 bases between them. Germline V CDR1 and CDR2: MNHNS, SASEGT. The CDR3 spans 19 residues.